This T cell receptor beta chain was observed in a study of blood T cell repertoires in COVID-19. Overall study: Whether acute or convalescent, the COVID-19 samples came from the United States, Italy and Spain.

The CDR3 is 13 amino acids. Trimming left V 4 bases short and J 8 bases short, with 11 bases between. Germline V lookup: CDR1 LGHNA, CDR2 YSLEER. TCRdb keeps only in-frame clones here, not all; method: immunoSEQ multiplex PCR. Of more than 75,000 clones in the sample, about 88% are singletons; the top ten hold 4.8%. The gene calls are TRBV4-3 and TRBJ1-4, with unresolved D. This TCR was recovered from a woman older than 75 with active COVID-19. Material: peripheral blood. The chain's CDR3 is CASSRLSREKLFF. As DNA, the CDR3 is TGCGCCAGCAGCCGGTTGAGTCGGGAAAAACTGTTTTTT.